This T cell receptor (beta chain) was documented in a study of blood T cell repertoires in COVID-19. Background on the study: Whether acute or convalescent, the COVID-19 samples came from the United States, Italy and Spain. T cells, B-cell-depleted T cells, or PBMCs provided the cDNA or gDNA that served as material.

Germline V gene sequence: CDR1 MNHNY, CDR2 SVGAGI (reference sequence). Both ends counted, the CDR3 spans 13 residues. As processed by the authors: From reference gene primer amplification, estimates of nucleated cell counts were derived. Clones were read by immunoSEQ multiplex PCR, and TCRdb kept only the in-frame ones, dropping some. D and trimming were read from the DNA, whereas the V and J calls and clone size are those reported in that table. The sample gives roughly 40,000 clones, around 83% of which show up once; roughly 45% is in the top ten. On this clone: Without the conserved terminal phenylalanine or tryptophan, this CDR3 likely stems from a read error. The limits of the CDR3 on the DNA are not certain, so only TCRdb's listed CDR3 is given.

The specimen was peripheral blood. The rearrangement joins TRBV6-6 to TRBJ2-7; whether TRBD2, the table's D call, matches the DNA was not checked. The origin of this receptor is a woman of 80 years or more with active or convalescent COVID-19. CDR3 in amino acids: CASSYSENGRPFL.